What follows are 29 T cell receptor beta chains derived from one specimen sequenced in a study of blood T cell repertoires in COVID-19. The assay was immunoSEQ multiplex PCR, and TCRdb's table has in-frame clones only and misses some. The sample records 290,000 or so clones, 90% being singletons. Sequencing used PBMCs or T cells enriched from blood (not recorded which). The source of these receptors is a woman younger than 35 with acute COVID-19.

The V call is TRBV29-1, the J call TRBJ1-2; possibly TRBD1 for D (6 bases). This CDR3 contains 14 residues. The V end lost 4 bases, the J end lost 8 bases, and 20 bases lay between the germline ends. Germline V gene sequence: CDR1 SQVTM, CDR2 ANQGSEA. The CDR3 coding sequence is TGCAGCGTTGGAGGGACAAGAAACACCATGGGCTACACCTTC. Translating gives CSVGGTRNTMGYTF.

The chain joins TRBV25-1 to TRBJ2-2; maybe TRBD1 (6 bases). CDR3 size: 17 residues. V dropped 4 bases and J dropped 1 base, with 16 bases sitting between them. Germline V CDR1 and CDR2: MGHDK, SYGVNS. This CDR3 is CASSGTRDTLNTGELFF. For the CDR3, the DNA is TGTGCCAGCAGTGGTACCCGGGACACCCTGAACACCGGGGAGCTGTTTTTT.

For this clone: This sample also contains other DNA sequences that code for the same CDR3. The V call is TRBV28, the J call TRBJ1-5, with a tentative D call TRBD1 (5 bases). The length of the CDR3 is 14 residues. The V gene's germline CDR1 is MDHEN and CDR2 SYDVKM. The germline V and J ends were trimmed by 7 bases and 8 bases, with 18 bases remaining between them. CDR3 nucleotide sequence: TGTGCCAGCACCCGCGGAAGGGGTAGGGAGCCCCAGCATTTT. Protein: CASTRGRGREPQHF.

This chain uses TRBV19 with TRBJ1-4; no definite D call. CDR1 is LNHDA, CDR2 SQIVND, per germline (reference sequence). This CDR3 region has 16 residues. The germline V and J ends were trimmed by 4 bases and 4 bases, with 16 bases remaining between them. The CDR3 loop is CASSRRLRRINEKLFF. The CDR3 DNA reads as TGTGCCAGTAGTAGGAGATTACGGCGAATTAATGAAAAACTGTTTTTT.

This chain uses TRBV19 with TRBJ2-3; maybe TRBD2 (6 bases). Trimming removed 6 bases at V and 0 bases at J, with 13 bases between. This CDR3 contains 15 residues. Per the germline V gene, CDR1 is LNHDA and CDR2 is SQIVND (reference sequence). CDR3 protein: CASSTSQGSTDTQYF. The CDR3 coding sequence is TGTGCCAGTAGCACTAGCCAGGGTAGCACAGATACGCAGTATTTT.

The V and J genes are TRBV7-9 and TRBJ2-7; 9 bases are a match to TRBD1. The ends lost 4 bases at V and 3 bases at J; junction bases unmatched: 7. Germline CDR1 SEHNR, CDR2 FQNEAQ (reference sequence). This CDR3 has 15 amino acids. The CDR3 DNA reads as TGTGCCAGCAGCTACCCCGGACAGGGGTTCTACGAGCAGTACTTC. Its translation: CASSYPGQGFYEQYF.

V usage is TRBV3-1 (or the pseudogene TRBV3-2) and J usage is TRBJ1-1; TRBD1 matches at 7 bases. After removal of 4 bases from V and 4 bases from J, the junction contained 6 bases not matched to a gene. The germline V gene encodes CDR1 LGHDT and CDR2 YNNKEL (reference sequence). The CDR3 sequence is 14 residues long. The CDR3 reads CASSPTGWGTEAFF. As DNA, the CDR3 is TGTGCCAGCAGCCCGACAGGGTGGGGCACTGAAGCTTTCTTT.

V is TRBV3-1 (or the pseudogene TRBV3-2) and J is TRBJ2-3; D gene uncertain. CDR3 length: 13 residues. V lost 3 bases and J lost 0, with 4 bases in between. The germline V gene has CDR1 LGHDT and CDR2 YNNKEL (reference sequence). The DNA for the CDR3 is TGTGCCAGCAGCCATCTCAGCACAGATACGCAGTATTTT. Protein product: CASSHLSTDTQYF.

The CDR3 loop reads CASSSQRGSGTYNEQFF. CDR3 in DNA: TGTGCCAGCAGTTCCCAACGAGGTAGCGGAACGTACAATGAGCAGTTCTTC. The chain links TRBV28 to TRBJ2-1; weak D call: TRBD2 (6 bases). The CDR3 contains 17 residues. Trimming removed 4 bases from V and 4 bases from J, with 20 bases in between. CDR1 MDHEN and CDR2 SYDVKM come from the germline V gene.

CDR3 sequence (DNA): TGTGCCAGTAGTCCCCATGCCGTACGAGAAGCTAACTATGGCTACACCTTC. This codes for CASSPHAVREANYGYTF. The rearrangement links TRBV19 to TRBJ1-2; D unclear. Germline values: CDR1 LNHDA, CDR2 SQIVND (reference sequence). Trimming took off 5 bases at V and 0 bases at J, with 19 bases between the two ends. This CDR3 comprises 17 residues.

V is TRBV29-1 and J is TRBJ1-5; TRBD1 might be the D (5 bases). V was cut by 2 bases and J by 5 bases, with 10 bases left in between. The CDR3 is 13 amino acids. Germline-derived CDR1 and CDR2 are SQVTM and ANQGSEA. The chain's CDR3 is CSVESSRDQPQHF. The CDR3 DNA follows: TGCAGCGTTGAAAGTAGCAGGGATCAGCCCCAGCATTTT.

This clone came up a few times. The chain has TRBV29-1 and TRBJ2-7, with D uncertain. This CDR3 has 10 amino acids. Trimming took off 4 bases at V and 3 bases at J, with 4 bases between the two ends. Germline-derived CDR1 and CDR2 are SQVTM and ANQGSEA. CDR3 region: CSVVHYEQYF. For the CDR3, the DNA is TGCAGCGTTGTCCACTACGAGCAGTACTTC.

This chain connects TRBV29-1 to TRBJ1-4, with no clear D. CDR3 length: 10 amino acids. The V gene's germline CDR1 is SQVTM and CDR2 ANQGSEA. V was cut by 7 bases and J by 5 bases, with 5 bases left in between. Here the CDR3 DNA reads TGCAGCGCCGTAAATGAAAAACTGTTTTTT. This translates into CSAVNEKLFF.

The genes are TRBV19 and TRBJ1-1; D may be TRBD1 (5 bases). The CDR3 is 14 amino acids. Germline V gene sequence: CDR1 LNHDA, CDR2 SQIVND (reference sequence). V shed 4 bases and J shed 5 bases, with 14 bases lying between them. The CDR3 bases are TGTGCCAGTAGTAATTGGGGGGGTATAACTGAAGCTTTCTTT. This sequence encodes CASSNWGGITEAFF.

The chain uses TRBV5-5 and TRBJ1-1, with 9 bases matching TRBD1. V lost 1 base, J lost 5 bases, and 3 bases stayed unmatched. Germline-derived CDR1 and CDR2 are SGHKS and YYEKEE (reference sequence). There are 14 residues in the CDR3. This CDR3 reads CASSLTGGETEAFF. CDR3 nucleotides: TGTGCCAGCAGCTTGACAGGGGGCGAGACTGAAGCTTTCTTT.

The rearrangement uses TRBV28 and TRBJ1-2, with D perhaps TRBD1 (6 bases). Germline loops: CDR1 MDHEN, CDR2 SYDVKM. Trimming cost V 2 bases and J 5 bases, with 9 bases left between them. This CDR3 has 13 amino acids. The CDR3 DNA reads TGTGCCAGCAGTTTAGGGACAACATATGGCTACACCTTC. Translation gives CASSLGTTYGYTF.

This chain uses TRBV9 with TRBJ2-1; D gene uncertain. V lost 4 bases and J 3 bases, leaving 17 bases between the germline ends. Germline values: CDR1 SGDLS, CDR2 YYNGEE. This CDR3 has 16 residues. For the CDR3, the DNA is TGTGCCAGCAGCACCCAATCTACCTTTAACTACAATGAGCAGTTCTTC. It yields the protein CASSTQSTFNYNEQFF.

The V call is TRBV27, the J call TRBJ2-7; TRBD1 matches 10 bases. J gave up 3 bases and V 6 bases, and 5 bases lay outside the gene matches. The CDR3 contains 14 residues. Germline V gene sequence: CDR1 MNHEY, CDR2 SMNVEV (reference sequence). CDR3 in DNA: TGTGCCAGCAGCGATCGGGACAGGGGCTACGAGCAGTACTTC. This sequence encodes CASSDRDRGYEQYF.

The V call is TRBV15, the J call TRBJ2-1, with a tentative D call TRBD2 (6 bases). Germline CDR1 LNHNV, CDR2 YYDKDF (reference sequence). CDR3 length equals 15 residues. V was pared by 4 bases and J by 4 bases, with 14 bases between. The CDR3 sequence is CATSTGEDEYNEQFF. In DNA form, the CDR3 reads TGTGCCACCAGCACCGGGGAGGATGAATACAATGAGCAGTTCTTC.

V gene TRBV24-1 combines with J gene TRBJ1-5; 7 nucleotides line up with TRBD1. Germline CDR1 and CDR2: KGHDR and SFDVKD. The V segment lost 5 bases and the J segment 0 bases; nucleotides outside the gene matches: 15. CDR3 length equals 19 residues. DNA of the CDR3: TGTGCCACCAGTGGACGGGACAGAGACGAAGTTTATAGCAATCAGCCCCAGCATTTT. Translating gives CATSGRDRDEVYSNQPQHF.

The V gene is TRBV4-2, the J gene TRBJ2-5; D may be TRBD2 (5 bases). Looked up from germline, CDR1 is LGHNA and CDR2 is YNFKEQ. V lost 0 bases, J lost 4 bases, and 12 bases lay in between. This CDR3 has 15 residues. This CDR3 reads CASSQDPTSVETQYF. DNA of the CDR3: TGTGCCAGCAGCCAAGATCCCACTAGTGTAGAGACCCAGTACTTC.

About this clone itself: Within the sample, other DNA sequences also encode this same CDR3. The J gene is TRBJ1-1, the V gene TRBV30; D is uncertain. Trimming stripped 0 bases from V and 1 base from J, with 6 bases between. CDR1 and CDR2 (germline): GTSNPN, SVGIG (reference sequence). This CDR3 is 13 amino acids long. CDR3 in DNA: TGTGCCTGGAGTGTACTCGGGAACACTGAAGCTTTCTTT. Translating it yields CAWSVLGNTEAFF.

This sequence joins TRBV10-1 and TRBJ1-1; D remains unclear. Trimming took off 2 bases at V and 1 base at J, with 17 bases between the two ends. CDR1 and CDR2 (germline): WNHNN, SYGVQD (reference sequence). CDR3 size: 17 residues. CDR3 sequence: CASSEIPHESGNTEAFF. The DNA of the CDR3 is TGCGCCAGCAGTGAGATTCCCCACGAGTCAGGGAACACTGAAGCTTTCTTT.

The CDR3 loop is CASSSRTGPYEQYF. The CDR3 DNA sequence: TGTGCCAGCAGCTCGCGGACAGGGCCCTACGAGCAGTACTTC. V usage is TRBV11-3 and J usage is TRBJ2-7; the match to TRBD1 covers 8 bases. The CDR3 totals 14 residues. The germline gives CDR1 SGHNT, CDR2 YENEEA. Unmatched junction bases numbered 4, after V lost 4 bases and J lost 2 bases.

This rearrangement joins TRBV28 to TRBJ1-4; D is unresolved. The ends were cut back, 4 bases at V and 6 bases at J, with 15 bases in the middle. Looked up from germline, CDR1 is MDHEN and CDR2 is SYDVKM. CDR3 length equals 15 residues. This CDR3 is CASSSKGGLDEKLFF. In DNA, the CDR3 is TGTGCCAGCAGTTCCAAGGGCGGACTCGATGAAAAACTGTTTTTT.

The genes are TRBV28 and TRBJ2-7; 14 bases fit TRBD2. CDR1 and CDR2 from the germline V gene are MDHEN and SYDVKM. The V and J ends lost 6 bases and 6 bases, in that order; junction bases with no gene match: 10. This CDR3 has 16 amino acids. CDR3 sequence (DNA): TGTGCCAGCAGCTACCGGGGACTAGCGGGAGATGGCGAGCAGTACTTC. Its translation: CASSYRGLAGDGEQYF.

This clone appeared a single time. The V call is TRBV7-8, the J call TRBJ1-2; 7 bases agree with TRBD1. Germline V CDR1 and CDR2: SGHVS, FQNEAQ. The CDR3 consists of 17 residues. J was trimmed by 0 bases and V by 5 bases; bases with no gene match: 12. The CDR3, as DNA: TGTGCCAGCAGCCAACGGGACAGCGTGGCTTCTAACTATGGCTACACCTTC. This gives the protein CASSQRDSVASNYGYTF.

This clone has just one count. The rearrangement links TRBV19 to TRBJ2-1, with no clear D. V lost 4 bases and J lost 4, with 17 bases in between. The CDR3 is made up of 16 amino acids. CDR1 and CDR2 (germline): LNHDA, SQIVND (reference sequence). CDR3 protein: CASSTPPGHTYNEQFF. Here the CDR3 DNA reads TGTGCCAGTAGTACCCCGCCTGGGCATACTTACAATGAGCAGTTCTTC.

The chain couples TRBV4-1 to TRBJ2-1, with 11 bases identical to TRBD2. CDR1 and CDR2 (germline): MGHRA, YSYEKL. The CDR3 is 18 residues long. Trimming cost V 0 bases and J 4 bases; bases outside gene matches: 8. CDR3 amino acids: CASSQDPASGRSYNEQFF. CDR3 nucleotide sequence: TGCGCCAGCAGCCAAGATCCCGCTAGCGGGAGGTCATACAATGAGCAGTTCTTC.